The source of this T cell receptor beta chain is a study of blood T cell repertoires in COVID-19. Study information: Sample material is recorded as cDNA or gDNA derived from T cells, B-cell-depleted T cells, or PBMCs.

Repertoires were generated with immunoSEQ multiplex PCR, while TCRdb's copy carries only in-frame clones and drops some. The data contain around 140,000 clones, approximately 80% of them seen just once; the ten biggest clones take up just under 2%. The CDR3 contains 14 residues. Deletions cut 5 bases from V and 2 bases from J, with 12 bases between. Per the germline V gene, CDR1 is SNHLY and CDR2 is FYNNEI. The sequencing input was peripheral blood. The TCR originated in a woman in her sixties or seventies with acute or convalescent COVID-19. The chain recombines TRBV2 with TRBJ2-5; TRBD2 might be the D (6 bases). CDR3 region: CASSKTSFQETQYF. The DNA of the CDR3 is TGTGCCAGCAGTAAGACTAGTTTTCAAGAGACCCAGTACTTC. The full variable domain, completed using reference TRBV2 and TRBJ2-5, is EPEVTQTPSHQVTQMGQEVILRCVPISNHLYFYWYRQILGQKVEFLVSFYNNEISEKSEIFDDQFSVERPDGSNFTLKIRSTKLEDSAMYFCASSKTSFQETQYFGPGTRLLVL.